This T cell receptor beta chain was obtained from a study of T cell responses to AZD1222 COVID-19 vaccine. Study-wide results and caveats: Spike was spanned by vaccine-associated CD4 TCRs, which were dominant at 160-218 and 743-854. None of the repertoires were sampled until the peak T cell response had passed. After two AZD1222 doses, spike-specific TCR breadth and depth rose versus day 0.

Of note for this clone: What it recognizes is unknown.

Data came from immunoSEQ multiplex PCR; TCRdb stores just in-frame clones and leaves some out. This sample has 150,000 to 200,000 clones, with 85% to 95% found just once. The TCR comes from an adult in good health. The starting material was peripheral blood, obtained on day 0 of AZD1222 vaccination.

The CDR3 loop reads CASTNAGTRQETQYF. CDR3 DNA sequence: TGTGCCAGCACGAATGCCGGGACGAGGCAAGAGACCCAGTACTTC. V usage is TRBV11-2 and J usage is TRBJ2-5, with D perhaps being TRBD1 or TRBD2 (5 bases each). The CDR3 extends over 15 amino acids. CDR1 and CDR2 from the germline V gene are SGHAT and FQNNGV. The V gene lost 7 bases and the J gene lost 2 bases, with 17 bases spanning the gap.